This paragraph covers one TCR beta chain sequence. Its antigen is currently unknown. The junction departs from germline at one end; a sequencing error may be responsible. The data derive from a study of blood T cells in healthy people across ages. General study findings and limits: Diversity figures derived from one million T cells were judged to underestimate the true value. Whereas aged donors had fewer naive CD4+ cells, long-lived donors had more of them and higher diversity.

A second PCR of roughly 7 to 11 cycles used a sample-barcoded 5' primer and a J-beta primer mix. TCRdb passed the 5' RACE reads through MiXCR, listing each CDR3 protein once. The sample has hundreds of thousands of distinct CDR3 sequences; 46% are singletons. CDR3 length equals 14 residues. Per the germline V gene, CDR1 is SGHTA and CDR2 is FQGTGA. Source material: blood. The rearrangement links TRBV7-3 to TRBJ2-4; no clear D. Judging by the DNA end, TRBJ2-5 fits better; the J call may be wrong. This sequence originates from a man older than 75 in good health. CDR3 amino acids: CAGSLGHSQETQYF. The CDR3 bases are TGTGCCGGCAGCTTAGGCCACAGCCAAGAGACCCAGTACTTC.